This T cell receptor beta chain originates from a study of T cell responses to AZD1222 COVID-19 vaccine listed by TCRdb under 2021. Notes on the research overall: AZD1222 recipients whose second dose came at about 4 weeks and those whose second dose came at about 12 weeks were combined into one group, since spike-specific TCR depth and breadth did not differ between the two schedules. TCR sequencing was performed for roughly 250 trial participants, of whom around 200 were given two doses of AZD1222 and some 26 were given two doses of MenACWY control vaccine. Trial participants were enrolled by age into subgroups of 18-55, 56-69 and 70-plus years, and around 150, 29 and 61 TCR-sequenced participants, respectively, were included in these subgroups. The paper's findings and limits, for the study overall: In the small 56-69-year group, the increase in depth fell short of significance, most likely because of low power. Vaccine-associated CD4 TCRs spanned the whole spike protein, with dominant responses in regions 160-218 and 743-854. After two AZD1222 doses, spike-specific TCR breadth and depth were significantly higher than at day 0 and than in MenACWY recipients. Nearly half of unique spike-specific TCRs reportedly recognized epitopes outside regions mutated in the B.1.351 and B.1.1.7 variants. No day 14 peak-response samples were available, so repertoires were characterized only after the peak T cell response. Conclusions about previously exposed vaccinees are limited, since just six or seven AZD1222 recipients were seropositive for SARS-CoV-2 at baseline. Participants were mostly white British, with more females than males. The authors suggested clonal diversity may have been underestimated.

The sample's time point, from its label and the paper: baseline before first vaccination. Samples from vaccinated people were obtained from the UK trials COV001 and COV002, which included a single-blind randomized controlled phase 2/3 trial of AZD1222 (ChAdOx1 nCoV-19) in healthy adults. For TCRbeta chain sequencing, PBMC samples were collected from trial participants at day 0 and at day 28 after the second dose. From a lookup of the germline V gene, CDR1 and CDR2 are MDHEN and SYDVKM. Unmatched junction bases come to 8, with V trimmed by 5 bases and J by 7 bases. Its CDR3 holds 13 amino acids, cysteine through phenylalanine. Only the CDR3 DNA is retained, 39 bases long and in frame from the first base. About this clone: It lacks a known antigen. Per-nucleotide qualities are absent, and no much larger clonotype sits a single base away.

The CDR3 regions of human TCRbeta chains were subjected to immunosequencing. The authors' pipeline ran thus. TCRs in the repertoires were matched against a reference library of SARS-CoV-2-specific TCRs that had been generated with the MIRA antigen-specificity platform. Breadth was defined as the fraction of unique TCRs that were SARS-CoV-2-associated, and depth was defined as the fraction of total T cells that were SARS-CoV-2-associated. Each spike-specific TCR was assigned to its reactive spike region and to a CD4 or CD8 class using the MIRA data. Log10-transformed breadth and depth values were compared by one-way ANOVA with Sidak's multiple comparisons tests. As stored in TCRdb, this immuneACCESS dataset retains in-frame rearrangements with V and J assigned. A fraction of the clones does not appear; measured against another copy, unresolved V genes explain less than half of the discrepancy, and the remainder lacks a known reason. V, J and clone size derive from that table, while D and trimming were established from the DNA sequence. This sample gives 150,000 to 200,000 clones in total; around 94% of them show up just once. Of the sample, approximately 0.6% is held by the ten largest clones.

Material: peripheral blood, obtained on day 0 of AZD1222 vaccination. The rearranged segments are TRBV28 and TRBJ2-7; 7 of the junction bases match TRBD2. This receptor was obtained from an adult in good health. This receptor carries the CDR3 CASSPAGEREQYF. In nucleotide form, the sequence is TGTGCCAGCAGTCCCGCGGGAGAGAGAGAGCAGTACTTC.